This is a list of T cell receptor beta chains from one sample in a study of vaccination effects on CD4 cells after COVID-19. Profiled with immunoSEQ multiplex PCR; TCRdb holds only in-frame clones, not every one. The table records about 9,700 clones, roughly 80% of them present only once. For these receptors, no antigen is known. The specimen comprised CD4+ T cells from PBMCs cultured without peptide, sampled after COVID-19 vaccination. The receptors shown here come from a human donor who received a COVID-19 vaccine. Each CDR3 is given with its conserved first and last residue. The D gene is left open where the match is weak. For some rows the clone size is stated as once, few or many, or as a class when expanded; others skip it.

v_call	cdr3_length	clone_size	d_call	j_call	cdr3_nt	cdr3_aa
TRBV2	14	-	-	TRBJ1-1	TGTGCCAGCAGTGAACTAGATACCTCCATTGAAGCTTTCTTT	CASSELDTSIEAFF
TRBV6-6	14	-	-	TRBJ1-1	TGTGCCAGCAGTAAAGGGGGGCTGAACACTGAAGCTTTCTTT	CASSKGGLNTEAFF
TRBV7-2	15	-	TRBD1	TRBJ1-5	TGTGCCAGCAGCTTAACCGGGACAGGGGGCCAGCCCCAGCATTTT	CASSLTGTGGQPQHF
TRBV2	15	-	TRBD2	TRBJ2-5	TGTGCCAGCAGTGAAACAGCGGGGGGGCAAGAGACCCAGTACTTC	CASSETAGGQETQYF
TRBV2	14	-	-	TRBJ2-5	TGTGCCAGCAGTGGCGGGACAGTGCAAGAGACCCAGTACTTC	CASSGGTVQETQYF
TRBV24-1	15	-	TRBD2	TRBJ2-4	TGTGCCACCAGTGACCCCGGGACTAGCGTGAACATTCAGTACTTC	CATSDPGTSVNIQYF
TRBV7-8	15	once	TRBD2	TRBJ2-7	TGTGCCAGCAGTCCCTTAGGAGCGGGGACCTACGAGCAGTACTTC	CASSPLGAGTYEQYF
TRBV20-1	11	-	-	TRBJ2-5	TGCAGTGGCCGACCCGGGGAGACCCAGTACTTC	CSGRPGETQYF
TRBV6-2/TRBV6-3	15	-	-	TRBJ1-3	TGTGCCAGCAGTTTACTCCGAGGGGCTGGAAACACCATATATTTT	CASSLLRGAGNTIYF
TRBV5-6	13	-	-	TRBJ1-4	TGTGCCAGCAGCGGAAGGCCTAATGAAAAACTGTTTTTT	CASSGRPNEKLFF
TRBV7-3	13	-	-	TRBJ2-1	TGTGCCAGCAGCCCGGGCTGGGGCAATGAGCAGTTCTTC	CASSPGWGNEQFF
TRBV15	13	-	-	TRBJ2-1	TGTGCCACCAGCAGAGAAGGAAGTGGCGGGGAGTTCTTC	CATSREGSGGEFF
TRBV3-1/TRBV3-2	13	-	-	TRBJ2-1	TGTGCCAGCAGCAAAAACGGGGTAGATGAGCAGTTCTTC	CASSKNGVDEQFF
TRBV5-1	15	-	TRBD1	TRBJ2-7	TGCGCCAGCAGCGGGGGGACAGGGGTCGGCTACGAGCAGTACTTC	CASSGGTGVGYEQYF
TRBV7-2	15	-	-	TRBJ2-1	TGTGCCAGCAGCGCCATAGTCGGTCCCTACAATGAGCAGTTCTTC	CASSAIVGPYNEQFF
TRBV18	13	-	-	TRBJ2-7	TGTGCCAGCTCACCACCGTTGGGGACCGAGCAGTACTTC	CASSPPLGTEQYF